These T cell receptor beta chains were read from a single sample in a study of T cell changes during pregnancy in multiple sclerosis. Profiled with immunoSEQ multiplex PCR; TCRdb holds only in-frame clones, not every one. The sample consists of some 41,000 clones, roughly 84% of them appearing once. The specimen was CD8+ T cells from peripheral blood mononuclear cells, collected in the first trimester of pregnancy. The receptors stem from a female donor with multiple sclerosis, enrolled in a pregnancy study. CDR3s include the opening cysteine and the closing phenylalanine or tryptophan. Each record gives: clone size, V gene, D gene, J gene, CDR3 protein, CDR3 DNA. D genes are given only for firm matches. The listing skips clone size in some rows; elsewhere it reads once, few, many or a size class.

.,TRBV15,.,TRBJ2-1,CATSILVGNEQFF,TGTGCCACCAGCATTCTAGTCGGGAATGAGCAGTTCTTC
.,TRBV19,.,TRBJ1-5,CASSIDPGVNQPQHF,TGTGCCAGTAGTATAGATCCAGGCGTCAATCAGCCCCAGCATTTT
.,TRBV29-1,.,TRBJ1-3,CSVGADSGNTIYF,TGCAGCGTTGGGGCAGACTCTGGAAACACCATATATTTT
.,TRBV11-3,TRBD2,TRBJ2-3,CASSSGTSGGSTDTQYF,TGTGCCAGCAGCTCCGGGACTAGCGGGGGAAGCACAGATACGCAGTATTTT
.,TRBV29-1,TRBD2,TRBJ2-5,CSASRGVEETQYF,TGCAGCGCATCGCGGGGGGTCGAAGAGACCCAGTACTTC
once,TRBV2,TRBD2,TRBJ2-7,CASSTSTSGVYEQYF,TGTGCCAGCAGTACCTCGACTAGCGGGGTCTACGAGCAGTACTTC
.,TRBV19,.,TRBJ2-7,CASSGGTATYEQYF,TGTGCCAGTTCCGGAGGGACAGCCACCTACGAGCAGTACTTC
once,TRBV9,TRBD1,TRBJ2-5,CASSDRTGSETQYF,TGTGCCAGCAGCGATAGGACAGGGAGCGAGACCCAGTACTTC
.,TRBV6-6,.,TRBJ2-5,CASSYYGQETQYF,TGTGCCAGCAGTTACTACGGGCAAGAGACCCAGTACTTC
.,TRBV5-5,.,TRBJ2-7,CASSFTGYEQYF,TGTGCCAGCAGCTTTACGGGTTACGAGCAGTACTTC
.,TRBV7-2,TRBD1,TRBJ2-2,CASSLAGQGNTGELFF,TGTGCCAGCAGCTTAGCGGGACAGGGGAACACCGGGGAGCTGTTTTTT
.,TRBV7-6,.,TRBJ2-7,CASSLAPSRIYEQYF,TGTGCCAGCAGCTTAGCCCCCTCCAGAATATACGAGCAGTACTTC
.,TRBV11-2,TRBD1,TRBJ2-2,CASSLWGQGYGELFF,TGTGCCAGCAGCTTATGGGGACAGGGGTATGGGGAGCTGTTTTTT
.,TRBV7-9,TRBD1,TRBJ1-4,CASSSTQGAEKLFF,TGTGCCAGCAGTTCTACGCAGGGGGCTGAAAAACTGTTTTTT
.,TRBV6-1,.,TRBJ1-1,CASSEARNTEAFF,TGTGCCAGCAGTGAAGCGAGGAACACTGAAGCTTTCTTT
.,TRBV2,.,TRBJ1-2,CASITGVGGYTF,TGTGCCAGCATAACGGGGGTAGGCGGCTACACCTTC
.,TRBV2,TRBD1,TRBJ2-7,CASSSPDRRKSYEQYF,TGTGCCAGCAGTTCCCCGGACAGGCGAAAATCATACGAGCAGTACTTC
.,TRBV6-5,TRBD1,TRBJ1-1,CASSYSQGGEAFF,TGTGCCAGCAGTTACTCCCAGGGGGGTGAAGCTTTCTTT
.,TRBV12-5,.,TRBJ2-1,CASGRGPGGLNEQFF,TGTGCTAGTGGACGCGGACCCGGCGGGCTTAATGAGCAGTTCTTC
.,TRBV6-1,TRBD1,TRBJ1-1,CASGQGIMNTEAFF,TGTGCCAGTGGACAGGGCATCATGAACACTGAAGCTTTCTTT
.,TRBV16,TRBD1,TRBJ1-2,CASSQLGQNYGYTF,TGTGCCAGCAGCCAATTGGGACAGAACTATGGCTACACCTTC
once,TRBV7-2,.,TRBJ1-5,CASSSGQYSNQPQHF,TGTGCCAGCAGCTCCGGACAGTATAGCAATCAGCCCCAGCATTTT
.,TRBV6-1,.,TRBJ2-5,CASSEGGGGTQETQYF,TGTGCCAGCAGTGAAGGGGGCGGGGGCACCCAAGAGACCCAGTACTTC
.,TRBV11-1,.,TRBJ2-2,CASSFDYPRGSGNTGELFF,TGTGCCAGCAGCTTTGACTACCCCAGGGGATCGGGGAACACCGGGGAGCTGTTTTTT
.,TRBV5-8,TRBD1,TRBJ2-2,CASSRGPWKGTGELFF,TGTGCCAGCAGCAGGGGGCCCTGGAAGGGGACCGGGGAGCTGTTTTTT
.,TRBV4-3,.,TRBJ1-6,CASSQDRGPRNNSPLHF,TGCGCCAGCAGCCAAGATCGAGGGCCAAGGAATAATTCACCCCTCCACTTT
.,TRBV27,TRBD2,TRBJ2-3,CASSLSKRGARDTQYF,TGTGCCAGCAGTTTATCGAAGCGGGGGGCCAGGGATACGCAGTATTTT
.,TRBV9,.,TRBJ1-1,CASSPSGNTEAFF,TGTGCCAGCAGCCCGAGCGGGAACACTGAAGCTTTCTTT
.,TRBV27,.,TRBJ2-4,CASSYLGENIQYF,TGTGCCAGCAGCTATTTAGGGGAAAACATTCAGTACTTC
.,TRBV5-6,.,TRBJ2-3,CASSLLVGGATDTQYF,TGTGCCAGCAGCTTGCTTGTTGGTGGAGCCACAGATACGCAGTATTTT